This section outlines one T cell receptor beta chain sequence together with its context. The data belong to a study of T-cell reconstitution after alpha-beta-depleted transplantation in children. The library targeted TCRbeta and was prepared with unique molecular identifiers. TCRdb recomputed calls from the PCR reads with MiXCR, one row per CDR3 protein. Among about 600,000 distinct CDR3 sequences listed, 10% to 13% were seen once. The CDR3 is 11 residues long. CDR1 is SNHLY and CDR2 is FYNNEI in the germline V gene. V was cut by 7 bases and J by 1 base, with 4 bases left in between. The TCR sequence derives from a human donor who donated a stem cell graft to a child with acute myeloid leukemia. The genes are TRBV2 and TRBJ1-1; D remains ambiguous. This specimen was PBMCs from the stem cell graft donor, taken from the stem cell graft. The CDR3 loop is CASIPNTEAFF. The CDR3 DNA sequence: TGTGCCAGCATACCGAACACTGAAGCTTTCTTT.